This TCR beta chain is from a study of blood T cell repertoires in COVID-19 (dated by TCRdb to about 2020). About the study as a whole: Samples covering the acute and convalescent phases of COVID-19 were provided by collaborators in the United States, Italy and Spain. The material from the prospective study consisted of cDNA or gDNA derived from T cells, B-cell-depleted T cells, or PBMCs. The dataset comprised deeply sampled blood TCRbeta repertoires from subjects exposed to, actively infected with, or recovered from COVID-19. The repertoires were made available in a free public database intended to serve as a resource for research on the immune response to SARS-CoV-2. Samples came from the ongoing ImmuneRACE study (first 160 participants) plus 1,254 subjects from 6 global collaborators. Nearly every sample came with metadata listing a de-identified subject ID, COVID-19 status, age in years and sex. Where HLA class I and class II types were available, the types were taken from metadata supplied by the sample provider, not from assay-based typing.

Study-level results and caveats: How much clinical and demographic metadata was included differed by source and by participant, and the metadata was provided uncurated.

Participants in the prospective study were enrolled through a virtual design, were aged roughly 18 to 90 years, and lived in roughly 26 United States geographic areas. In the prospective study, cohorts were assigned on the basis of participant-reported clinical history obtained from a screening survey and a study questionnaire. Recovered participants in ImmuneRACE Cohort 3 were defined as having two consecutive negative NP/OP PCR tests, clearance from a healthcare professional, or resolution of symptoms. Each participant in the prospective study had whole blood, serum and a nasopharyngeal or oropharyngeal swab collected by mobile phlebotomists. Additional blood draws and questionnaires over a roughly two-month period could optionally be provided by prospective study participants. Prospective study blood samples were shipped either frozen or at room temperature before DNA extraction. The CDR3 sequence holds 18 residues, the cysteine and phenylalanine included. The sequence is cut down to CDR3 DNA, 54 bases in frame from base 1. CDR1 and CDR2 are drawn from the germline V gene: SGHRS, YFSETQ. At the junction V is shortened by 3 bases and J by 0 bases; bases outside the gene matches: 9.

TCRbeta CDR3 regions were amplified from genomic DNA by means of the immunoSEQ Assay, a bias-controlled multiplex PCR. The study's processing was this. Within the assay, amplification of reference gene primers was used to estimate how many nucleated cells each sample contained. To quantify the absolute abundance of each unique TCRbeta CDR3 rearrangement, sequence reads were collapsed and filtered. For each sample, productive Simpson clonality was calculated by taking the square root of Simpson's diversity index across productive rearrangements. Here the immuneACCESS table is served through TCRdb, limited to in-frame sequences with V and J called. Missing clones are a known gap in these copies; in checked studies unresolved V genes cover under half, and the rest lacks a known reason. V and J calls and clone size are those listed in that table; D and trimming were worked out from the DNA. The sample yields around 280,000 clones; roughly nine tenths were counted once. The ten largest clones take up 6% to 6.5% of the sample.

This clone was detected only a few times. It has no known antigen specificity. Base-call qualities are not available, and no considerably larger clone is one nucleotide away. Sequenced material: PBMCs or T cells enriched from blood (not recorded which). This sequence uses TRBV5-1 and TRBJ2-3, with 11 junctional bases fitting TRBD2. The source is a middle-aged woman who had recovered from COVID-19. CDR3 sequence: CASSSLAGGRRSTDTQYF. The DNA sequence reads TGCGCCAGCAGCTCCTTAGCGGGAGGGCGGCGCAGCACAGATACGCAGTATTTT.